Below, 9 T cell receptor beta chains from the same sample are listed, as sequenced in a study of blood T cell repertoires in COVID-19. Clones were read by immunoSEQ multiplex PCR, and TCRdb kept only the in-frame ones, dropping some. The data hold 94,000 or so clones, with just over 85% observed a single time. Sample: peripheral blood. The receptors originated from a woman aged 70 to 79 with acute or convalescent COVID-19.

CDR3 amino acids: CASSPVSGMISNYGYTF. The CDR3 nucleotides are TGTGCCAGCTCACCCGTGTCAGGGATGATTTCTAACTATGGCTACACCTTC. The chain joins TRBV18 to TRBJ1-2; D perhaps matches TRBD1 (5 bases). In germline, CDR1 is KGHSH, CDR2 LQKENI. V lost 3 bases and J 0 bases, leaving 17 bases between the germline ends. The CDR3 extends over 17 amino acids.

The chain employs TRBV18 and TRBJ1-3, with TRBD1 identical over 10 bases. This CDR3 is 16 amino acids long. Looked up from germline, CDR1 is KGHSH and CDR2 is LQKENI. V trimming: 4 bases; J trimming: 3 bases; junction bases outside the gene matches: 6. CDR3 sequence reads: CASSQDRGLVGNTIYF. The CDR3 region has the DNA TGTGCCAGCTCACAAGACAGGGGGCTTGTTGGAAACACCATATATTTT. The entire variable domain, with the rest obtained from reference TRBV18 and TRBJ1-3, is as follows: NAGVMQNPRHLVRRRGQEARLRCSPMKGHSHVYWYRQLPEEGLKFMVYLQKENIIDESGMPKERFSAEFPKEGPSILRIQQVVRGDSAAYFCASSQDRGLVGNTIYFGEGSWLTVV.

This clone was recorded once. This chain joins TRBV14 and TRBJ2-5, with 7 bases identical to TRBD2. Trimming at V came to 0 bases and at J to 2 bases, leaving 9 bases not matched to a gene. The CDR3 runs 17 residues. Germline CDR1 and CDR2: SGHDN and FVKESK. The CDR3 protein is CASSQESPGGPQETQYF. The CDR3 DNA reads TGTGCCAGCAGCCAAGAATCCCCGGGAGGCCCTCAAGAGACCCAGTACTTC.

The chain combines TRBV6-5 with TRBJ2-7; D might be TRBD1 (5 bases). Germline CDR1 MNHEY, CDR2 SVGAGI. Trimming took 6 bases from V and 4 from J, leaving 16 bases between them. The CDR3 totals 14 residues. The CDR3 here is CASRGATSIYEQYF. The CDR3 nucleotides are TGTGCCAGCAGAGGGGCCACTTCTATTTACGAGCAGTACTTC.

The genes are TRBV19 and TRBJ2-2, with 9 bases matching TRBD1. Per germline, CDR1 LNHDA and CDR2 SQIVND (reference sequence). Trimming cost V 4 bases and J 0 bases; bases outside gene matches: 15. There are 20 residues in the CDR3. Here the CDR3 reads CASSTPFSRTGAPNTGELFF. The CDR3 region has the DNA TGTGCCAGTAGTACTCCGTTCTCAAGGACAGGGGCTCCGAACACCGGGGAGCTGTTTTTT.

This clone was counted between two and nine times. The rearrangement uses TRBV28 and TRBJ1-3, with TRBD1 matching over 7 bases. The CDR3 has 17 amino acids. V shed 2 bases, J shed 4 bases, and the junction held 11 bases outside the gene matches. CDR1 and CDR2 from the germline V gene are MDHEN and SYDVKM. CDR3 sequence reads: CASSLTVKTGRGNTIYF. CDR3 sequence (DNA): TGTGCCAGCAGTTTAACCGTCAAGACAGGGAGGGGAAACACCATATATTTT. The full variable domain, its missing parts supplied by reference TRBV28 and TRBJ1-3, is DVKVTQSSRYLVKRTGEKVFLECVQDMDHENMFWYRQDPGLGLRLIYFSYDVKMKEKGDIPEGYSVSREKKERFSLILESASTNQTSMYLCASSLTVKTGRGNTIYFGEGSWLTVV.

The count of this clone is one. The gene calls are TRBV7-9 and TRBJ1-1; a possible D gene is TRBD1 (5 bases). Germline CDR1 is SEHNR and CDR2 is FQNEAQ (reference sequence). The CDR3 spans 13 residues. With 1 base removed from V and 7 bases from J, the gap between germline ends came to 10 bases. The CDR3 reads CASSLEGFGEAFF. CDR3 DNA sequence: TGTGCCAGCAGCTTAGAGGGGTTTGGTGAAGCTTTCTTT.

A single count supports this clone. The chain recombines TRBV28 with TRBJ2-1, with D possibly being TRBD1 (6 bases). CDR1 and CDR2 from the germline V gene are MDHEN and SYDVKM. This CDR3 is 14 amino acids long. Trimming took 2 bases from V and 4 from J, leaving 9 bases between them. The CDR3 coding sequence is TGTGCCAGCAGTTTACAACAGGGTTACAATGAGCAGTTCTTC. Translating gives CASSLQQGYNEQFF.

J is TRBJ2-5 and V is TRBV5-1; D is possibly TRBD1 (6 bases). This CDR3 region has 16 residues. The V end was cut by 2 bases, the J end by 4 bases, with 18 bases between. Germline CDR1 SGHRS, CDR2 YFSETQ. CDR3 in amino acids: CASSFRPLTGRETQYF. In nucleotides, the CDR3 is TGCGCCAGCAGCTTTAGACCCCTGACAGGCAGAGAGACCCAGTACTTC.